This TCR beta chain originates from a study of T cell clones after liver transplantation. About the research overall: Three of eight recipients were HCV-positive; others had non-autoimmune, non-viral indications.

The ends lost 5 bases at V and 3 bases at J; junction bases unmatched: 11. The length of the CDR3 is 16 residues. Germline lookup yields CDR1 SGHTA and CDR2 FQGTGA. Comment on this clone: Its antigen is still unknown.

Notes on the study in general: Graft donor-reactive T cells may have migrated into the graft rather than being deleted.

Measured with immunoSEQ multiplex PCR; TCRdb has only the in-frame clones, and not every one. The data contain roughly 100,000 clones, about 80% of them seen just once; the ten biggest clones take up 2.5% to 3.5%. The gene calls are TRBV7-3 and TRBJ2-3; TRBD1 aligns across 7 bases. The TCR originated in a human patient who received a liver transplant. A subset of T cells may come from the graft donor. Sequencing was performed on CD4+ T cells from blood, taken approximately 43 months after liver transplant. CDR3 amino acids: CASSPNRGLRTDTQYF. The CDR3 DNA reads as TGTGCCAGCAGCCCAAACAGGGGATTAAGGACAGATACGCAGTATTTT.